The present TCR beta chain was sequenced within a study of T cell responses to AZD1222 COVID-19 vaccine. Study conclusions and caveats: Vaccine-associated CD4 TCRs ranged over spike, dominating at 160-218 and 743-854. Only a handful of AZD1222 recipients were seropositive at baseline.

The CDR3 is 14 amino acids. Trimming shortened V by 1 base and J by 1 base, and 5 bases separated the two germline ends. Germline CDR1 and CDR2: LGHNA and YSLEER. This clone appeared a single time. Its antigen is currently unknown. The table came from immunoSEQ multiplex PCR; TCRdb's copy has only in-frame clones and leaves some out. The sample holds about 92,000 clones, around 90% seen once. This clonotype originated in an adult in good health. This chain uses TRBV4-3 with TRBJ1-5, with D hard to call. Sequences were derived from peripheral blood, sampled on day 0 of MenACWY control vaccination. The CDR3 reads CASSQVGSNQPQHF. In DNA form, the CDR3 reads TGCGCCAGCAGCCAAGTAGGGAGCAATCAGCCCCAGCATTTT.